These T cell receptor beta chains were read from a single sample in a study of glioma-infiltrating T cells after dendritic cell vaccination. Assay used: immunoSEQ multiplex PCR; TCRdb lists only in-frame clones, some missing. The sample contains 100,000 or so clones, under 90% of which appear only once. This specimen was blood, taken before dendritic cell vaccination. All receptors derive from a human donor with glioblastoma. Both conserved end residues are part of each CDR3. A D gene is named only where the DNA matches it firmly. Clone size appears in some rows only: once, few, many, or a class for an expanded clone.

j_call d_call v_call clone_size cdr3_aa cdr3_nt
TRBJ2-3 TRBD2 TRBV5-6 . CASSLWGGRSDTQYF TGTGCCAGCAGCTTGTGGGGCGGGAGGTCAGATACGCAGTATTTT
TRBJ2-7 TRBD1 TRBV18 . CASSPGQGASYEQYF TGTGCCAGCTCCCCAGGACAGGGGGCCTCCTACGAGCAGTACTTC
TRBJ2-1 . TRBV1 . CTSSQALAGGLSSYNEQFF TGCACCAGCAGCCAAGCGCTAGCGGGGGGGCTAAGCTCCTACAATGAGCAGTTCTTC
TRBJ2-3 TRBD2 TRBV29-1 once CSAPRGLAGSTDTQYF TGCAGCGCACCCCGAGGACTAGCGGGGAGCACAGATACGCAGTATTTT
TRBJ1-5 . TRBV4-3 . CASSQVAGSNQPQHF TGCGCCAGCAGCCAAGTAGCGGGTAGCAATCAGCCCCAGCATTTT
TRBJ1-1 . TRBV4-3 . CASSQGYSTGNTEAFF TGCGCCAGCAGCCAAGGTTACAGTACAGGGAACACTGAAGCTTTCTTT
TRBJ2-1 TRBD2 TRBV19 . CASSIDQLAGLTYNEQFF TGTGCCAGTAGTATAGATCAACTAGCGGGACTAACCTACAATGAGCAGTTCTTC
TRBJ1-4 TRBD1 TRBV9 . CASSVSGTGDEKLFF TGTGCCAGCAGCGTTTCCGGGACAGGGGATGAAAAACTGTTTTTT
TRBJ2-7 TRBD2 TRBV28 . CASSFGRVGTSGRALYEQYF TGTGCCAGCAGCTTTGGGAGGGTAGGGACTAGCGGGAGGGCCCTCTACGAGCAGTACTTC
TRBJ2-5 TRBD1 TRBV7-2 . CASSSGQAETQYF TGTGCCAGCAGCTCCGGACAGGCCGAGACCCAGTACTTC
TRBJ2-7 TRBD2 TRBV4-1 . CASSQASGGGGYEQYF TGCGCCAGCAGCCAAGCCTCGGGGGGGGGCGGCTACGAGCAGTACTTC